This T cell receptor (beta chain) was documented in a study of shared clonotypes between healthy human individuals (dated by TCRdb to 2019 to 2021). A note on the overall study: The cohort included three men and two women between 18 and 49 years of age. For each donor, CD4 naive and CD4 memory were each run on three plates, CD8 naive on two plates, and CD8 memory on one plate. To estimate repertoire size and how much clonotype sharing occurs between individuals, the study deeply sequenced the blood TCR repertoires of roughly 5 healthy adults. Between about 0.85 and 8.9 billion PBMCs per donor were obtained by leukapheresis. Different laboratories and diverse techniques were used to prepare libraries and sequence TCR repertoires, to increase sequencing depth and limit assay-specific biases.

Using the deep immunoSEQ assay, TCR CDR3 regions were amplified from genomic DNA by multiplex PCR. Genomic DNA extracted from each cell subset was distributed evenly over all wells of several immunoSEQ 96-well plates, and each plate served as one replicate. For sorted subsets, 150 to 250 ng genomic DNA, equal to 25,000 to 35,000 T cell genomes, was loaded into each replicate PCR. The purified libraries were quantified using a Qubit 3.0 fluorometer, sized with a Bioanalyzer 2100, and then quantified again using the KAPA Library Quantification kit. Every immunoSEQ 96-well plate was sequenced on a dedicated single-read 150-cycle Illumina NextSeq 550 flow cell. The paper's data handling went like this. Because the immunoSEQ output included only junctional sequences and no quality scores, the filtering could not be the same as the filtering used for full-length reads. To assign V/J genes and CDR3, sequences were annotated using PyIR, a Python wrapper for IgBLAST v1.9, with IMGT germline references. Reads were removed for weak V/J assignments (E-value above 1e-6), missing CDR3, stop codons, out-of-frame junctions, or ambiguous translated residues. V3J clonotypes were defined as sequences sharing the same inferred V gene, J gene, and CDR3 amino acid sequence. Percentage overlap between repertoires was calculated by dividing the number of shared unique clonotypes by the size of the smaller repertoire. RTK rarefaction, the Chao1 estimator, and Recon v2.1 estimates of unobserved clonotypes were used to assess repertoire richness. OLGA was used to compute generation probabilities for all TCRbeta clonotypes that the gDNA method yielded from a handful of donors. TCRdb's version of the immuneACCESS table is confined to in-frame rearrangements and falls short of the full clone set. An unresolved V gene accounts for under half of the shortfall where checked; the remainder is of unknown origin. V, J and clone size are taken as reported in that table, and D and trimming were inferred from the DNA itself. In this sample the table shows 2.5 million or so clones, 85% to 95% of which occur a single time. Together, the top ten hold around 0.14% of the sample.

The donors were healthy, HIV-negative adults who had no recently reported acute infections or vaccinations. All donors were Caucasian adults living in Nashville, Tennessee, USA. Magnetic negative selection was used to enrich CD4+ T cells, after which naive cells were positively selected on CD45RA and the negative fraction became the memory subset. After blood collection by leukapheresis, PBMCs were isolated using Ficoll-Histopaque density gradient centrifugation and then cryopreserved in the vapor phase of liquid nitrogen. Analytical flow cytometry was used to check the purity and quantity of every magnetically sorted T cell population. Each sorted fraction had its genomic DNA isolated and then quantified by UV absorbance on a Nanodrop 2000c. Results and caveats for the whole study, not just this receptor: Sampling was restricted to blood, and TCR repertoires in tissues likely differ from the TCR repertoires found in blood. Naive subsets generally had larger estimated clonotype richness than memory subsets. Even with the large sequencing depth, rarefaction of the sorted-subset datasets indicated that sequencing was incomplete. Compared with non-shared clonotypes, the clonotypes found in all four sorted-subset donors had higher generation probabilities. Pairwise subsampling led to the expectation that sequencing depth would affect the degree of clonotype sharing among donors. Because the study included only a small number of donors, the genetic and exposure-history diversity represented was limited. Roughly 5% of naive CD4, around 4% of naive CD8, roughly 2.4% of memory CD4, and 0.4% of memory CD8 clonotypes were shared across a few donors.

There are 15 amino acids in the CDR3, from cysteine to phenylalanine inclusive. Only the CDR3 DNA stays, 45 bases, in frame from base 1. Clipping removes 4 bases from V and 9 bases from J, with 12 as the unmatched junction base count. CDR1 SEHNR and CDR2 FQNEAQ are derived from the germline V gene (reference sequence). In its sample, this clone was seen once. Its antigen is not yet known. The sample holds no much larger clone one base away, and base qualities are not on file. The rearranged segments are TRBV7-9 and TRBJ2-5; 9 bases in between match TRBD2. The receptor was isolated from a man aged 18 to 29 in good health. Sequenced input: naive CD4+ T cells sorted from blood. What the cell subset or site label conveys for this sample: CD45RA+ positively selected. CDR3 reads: CASSSIAGGFSAQYF. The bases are TGTGCCAGCAGCTCCATTGCGGGGGGGTTTTCGGCCCAGTACTTC. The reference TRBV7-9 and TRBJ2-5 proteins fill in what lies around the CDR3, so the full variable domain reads DTGVSQNPRHKITKRGQNVTFRCDPISEHNRLYWYRQTLGQGPEFLTYFQNEAQLEKSRLLSDRFSAERPKGSFSTLEIQRTEQGDSAMYLCASSSIAGGFSAQYFGPGTRLLVL.